These T cell receptor beta chains were read from a single sample in a study of shared clonotypes between healthy human individuals. The data were produced by immunoSEQ multiplex PCR, yet TCRdb's version contains in-frame clones alone and is incomplete. The sample carries about 680,000 clones, approximately 79% recorded once. Sequencing was done on a sample of memory CD4+ T cells sorted from blood. The receptors originated from a woman in her 30s in good health. Both conserved end residues are part of each CDR3. D genes are given only for firm matches. Clone sizes are given selectively: once, few, many, or a class where the clone is expanded.

>few|TRBJ1-3|NA|TRBV6-1
CASSAERRTYGNTIYF
TGTGCCAGCAGTGCCGAGAGGAGGACCTATGGAAACACCATATATTTT
>NA|TRBJ2-2|NA|TRBV5-1
CASRQGTRFAGELFF
TGCGCCAGCAGACAGGGCACTCGGTTCGCCGGGGAGCTGTTTTTT
>NA|TRBJ1-5|NA|TRBV7-9
CASSPWDPNQPQHF
TGTGCCAGCAGCCCCTGGGATCCTAATCAGCCCCAGCATTTT
>NA|TRBJ2-1|TRBD2|TRBV28
CASSRPFGTSGYNEQFF
TGTGCCAGCAGCCGACCCTTCGGGACTAGCGGCTACAATGAGCAGTTCTTC
>NA|TRBJ2-5|TRBD2|TRBV27
CASRPGLSLETQYF
TGTGCCAGCAGGCCGGGACTATCCCTAGAGACCCAGTACTTC
>NA|TRBJ1-1|NA|TRBV10-3
CAISGSANTEAFF
TGTGCCATCAGTGGGTCTGCGAACACTGAAGCTTTCTTT
>NA|TRBJ2-3|NA|TRBV5-1
CASSLGRALGTDTQYF
TGCGCCAGCAGCTTGGGCAGGGCTTTGGGCACAGATACGCAGTATTTT
>NA|TRBJ2-3|TRBD2|TRBV7-2
CASSLGPLAGGDTQYF
TGTGCCAGCAGCTTAGGCCCCCTAGCGGGAGGTGATACGCAGTATTTT
>NA|TRBJ2-1|TRBD1|TRBV18
CASSPKQGASYNEQFF
TGTGCCAGCTCACCGAAACAGGGGGCATCGTACAATGAGCAGTTCTTC
>NA|TRBJ1-5|TRBD1|TRBV4-1
CASSQHRTGQGTQPQHF
TGCGCCAGCAGCCAACACCGAACAGGACAGGGGACGCAGCCCCAGCATTTT
>NA|TRBJ2-7|TRBD2|TRBV28
CASSLGGRAYEQYF
TGTGCCAGCAGTTTGGGGGGGAGGGCATACGAGCAGTACTTC
>NA|TRBJ2-7|NA|TRBV28
CASSLWSNQNYEQYF
TGTGCCAGCAGTTTATGGTCCAACCAAAACTACGAGCAGTACTTC
>few|TRBJ2-3|NA|TRBV28
CASSWGNAGATDTQYF
TGTGCCAGCAGTTGGGGAAACGCAGGGGCCACAGATACGCAGTATTTT
>once|TRBJ2-3|NA|TRBV7-6
CASSLAIDTQYF
TGTGCCAGCAGCTTAGCGATAGATACGCAGTATTTT
>once|TRBJ2-2|TRBD1|TRBV9
CASSEVGGRTGELFF
TGTGCCAGCAGTGAAGTAGGGGGCAGGACCGGGGAGCTGTTTTTT
>few|TRBJ2-1|NA|TRBV5-1
CASSLVLGINEQFF
TGCGCCAGCAGCTTGGTGTTGGGGATCAATGAGCAGTTCTTC
>NA|TRBJ1-2|NA|TRBV6-5
CASSFAGGRYGYTF
TGTGCCAGCAGTTTCGCGGGTGGCAGATATGGCTACACCTTC
>NA|TRBJ1-1|TRBD1|TRBV7-8
CASSLDRGAGHTEAFF
TGTGCCAGCAGCCTGGACAGGGGGGCGGGTCACACTGAAGCTTTCTTT
>NA|TRBJ2-7|NA|TRBV9
CASSRDNTYEQYF
TGTGCCAGCTCCCGGGACAACACCTACGAGCAGTACTTC
>NA|TRBJ2-2|TRBD1|TRBV7-8
CASSLRQGFAGELFF
TGTGCCAGCAGCTTACGACAGGGCTTCGCCGGGGAGCTGTTTTTT
>once|TRBJ2-2|TRBD2|TRBV19
CASSSGTSSTGELFF
TGTGCCAGTAGTTCCGGGACTAGCAGCACCGGGGAGCTGTTTTTT
>few|TRBJ2-7|NA|TRBV5-1
CASRVRRDSSYEQYF
TGCGCCAGCAGAGTGCGGAGGGACAGCTCCTACGAGCAGTACTTC
>NA|TRBJ2-1|NA|TRBV5-1
CASSTHRDIQLYNEQFF
TGCGCCAGCAGCACCCACCGAGATATACAACTGTACAATGAGCAGTTCTTC
>NA|TRBJ1-1|NA|TRBV15
CATSRDQGTEAFF
TGTGCCACCAGCAGAGATCAGGGCACTGAAGCTTTCTTT
>NA|TRBJ1-2|NA|TRBV19
CASSPPVGGAYGYTF
TGTGCCAGTAGTCCCCCCGTGGGGGGGGCTTATGGCTACACCTTC
>NA|TRBJ2-2|TRBD2|TRBV29-1
CSVTSGSYTGELFF
TGCAGCGTAACTAGCGGGAGTTACACCGGGGAGCTGTTTTTT
>NA|TRBJ2-1|TRBD1|TRBV5-1
CASSLGTGVYNEQFF
TGCGCCAGCAGCCTCGGGACAGGGGTCTACAATGAGCAGTTCTTC
>NA|TRBJ2-4|TRBD1|TRBV30
CACRPQGAVDIQYF
TGTGCCTGCCGACCCCAGGGGGCCGTGGACATTCAGTACTTC
>NA|TRBJ2-3|TRBD2|TRBV14
CASSQRLASTDTQYF
TGTGCCAGCAGCCAAAGACTAGCCTCCACAGATACGCAGTATTTT
>many|TRBJ1-2|TRBD1|TRBV5-1
CASSWPRTGEFDYGYTF
TGCGCCAGCAGCTGGCCTAGGACAGGGGAGTTTGACTATGGCTACACCTTC
>NA|TRBJ2-7|TRBD2|TRBV5-1
CASSLSSGSYEQYF
TGCGCCAGCAGCTTATCTAGCGGGAGTTACGAGCAGTACTTC
>many|TRBJ2-1|TRBD1|TRBV10-1
CATQRDRGNEQFF
TGCGCCACCCAGAGGGACAGGGGAAATGAGCAGTTCTTC
>NA|TRBJ2-1|TRBD2|TRBV7-9
CASTLGTSGPLNEQFF
TGTGCCAGCACCCTCGGGACTAGCGGACCCCTCAATGAGCAGTTCTTC
>NA|TRBJ2-7|NA|TRBV6-1
CASSSEATDYYEQYF
TGTGCCAGCAGTTCCGAGGCAACCGACTACTACGAGCAGTACTTC
>NA|TRBJ1-4|TRBD1|TRBV28
CASSLEGQGREKLFF
TGTGCCAGCAGCCTGGAGGGACAGGGGCGTGAAAAACTGTTTTTT
>NA|TRBJ1-4|NA|TRBV5-1
CASSLSTGGTNEKLFF
TGCGCCAGCAGCTTGTCCACCGGGGGAACTAATGAAAAACTGTTTTTT
>many|TRBJ2-7|TRBD2|TRBV5-1
CASSWAAAGGVPEQYF
TGCGCCAGCAGCTGGGCTGCCGCGGGGGGGGTCCCCGAGCAGTACTTC
>NA|TRBJ2-1|NA|TRBV30
CAWSGGGYNEQFF
TGTGCCTGGAGTGGAGGAGGTTACAATGAGCAGTTCTTC
>NA|TRBJ2-3|NA|TRBV6-6
CASREGDTQYF
TGTGCCAGCAGAGAGGGAGATACGCAGTATTTT
>NA|TRBJ1-1|TRBD1|TRBV28
CASQPGQGRRTEAFF
TGTGCCAGCCAGCCGGGACAGGGGCGTAGGACTGAAGCTTTCTTT